The source of this T cell receptor beta chain is a study of blood T cell repertoires in COVID-19. Study-level background: Specimens from acute and convalescent COVID-19 originated in the United States, Italy and Spain.

CDR3 length: 18 residues. CDR1 and CDR2 (germline): SGHTA, FQGNSA. V was clipped by 5 bases and J by 0 bases; unmatched bases: 9. Per the original methods: From reference gene primer amplification, estimates of nucleated cell counts were derived. Data came from immunoSEQ multiplex PCR; TCRdb stores just in-frame clones and leaves some out. V, J and clone size were drawn from that table, and D and trimming were deduced from the DNA. This table holds 200,000 to 300,000 clones, 80% to 90% found once. The V call is TRBV7-2, the J call TRBJ2-6; 8 bases are a match to TRBD1. The receptor comes from a middle-aged man who had recovered from COVID-19. Sequences were obtained from peripheral blood. The CDR3 region is CASSPGTGSISGANVLTF. The CDR3 DNA reads as TGTGCCAGCAGCCCGGGGACAGGTAGTATCTCTGGGGCCAACGTCCTGACTTTC.